This record concerns one T cell receptor beta chain sequence. TCR beta CDR3 regions were amplified from RNA. The HTBI set primed first-round TCR CDR3 RT-PCR. TCRdb re-called the multiplex PCR reads with MiXCR, one entry per CDR3 protein. The sample shows under 300,000 distinct CDR3 sequences, 25% to 30% of them seen only once. These data come from a study of T cells in Graves' hyperthyroidism and ophthalmopathy. Germline-derived CDR1 and CDR2 are MDHEN and SYDVKM. The CDR3 is 15 residues long. After removal of 5 bases from V and 5 bases from J, the junction contained 5 bases not matched to a gene. The chain has TRBV28 and TRBJ2-5; 13 bases are shared with TRBD2. The receptor was derived from a man aged 40-55 years with Graves' hyperthyroidism that later progressed to Graves' ophthalmopathy. Sequencing was performed on blood. CDR3 loop: CASSILAGGPETQYF. The CDR3 DNA follows: TGTGCCAGCAGTATACTAGCGGGAGGGCCTGAGACCCAGTACTTC.